This T cell receptor beta chain is from a study of cytomegalovirus exposure and HLA in healthy donors. Findings of the study overall: It emerged from a later analysis that several of the most significant clusters appeared to be linked to common viral pathogens. With later analysis, a missense DCLRE1C variant became linked to TCR beta V- and J-gene trimming. Using a false discovery rate of 0.05, a later analysis showed that 16,000 or so TCR beta sequences were associated with HLA alleles. Across donors, sequencing depth was assumed by presence/absence analyses to be roughly uniform.

Remarks on this clone: The antigen remains undetermined.

The germline CDR1 and CDR2 sequences are LNHDA and SQIVND (reference sequence). This CDR3 has 15 residues. V was pared by 4 bases and J by 2 bases, with 4 bases of the junction left unmatched. PCR used 60 Vbeta primers and 13 Jbeta primers. Clones were read by immunoSEQ multiplex PCR, and TCRdb kept only the in-frame ones, dropping some. The sample records about 190,000 clones, over 80% being singletons. Material: PBMCs. The clonotype comes from a woman aged 50 to 60 in good health and CMV-seropositive. J is TRBJ2-1 and V is TRBV19, with 8 bases that match TRBD1. The CDR3 reads CASSNQQGAYNEQFF. CDR3 DNA: TGTGCCAGTAGTAACCAACAGGGGGCCTACAATGAGCAGTTCTTC.